This T cell receptor beta chain was profiled in a study of T cells in Graves' hyperthyroidism and ophthalmopathy. V lost 3 bases and J lost 4, with 12 bases in between. This CDR3 has 15 amino acids. Amplified regions were TCR beta CDR3 sequences from RNA transcripts. An initial round of RT-PCR targeting the TCR CDR3 relied on the HTBI primer set. Each CDR3 protein is one row after TCRdb ran MiXCR on the multiplex PCR reads. The sample shows 500,000 to 750,000 distinct CDR3 sequences, 15% to 19% of them seen only once. J is TRBJ1-4 and V is TRBV12-3 or TRBV12-4, with D possibly being TRBD1 (5 bases). Sequenced input: blood. This receptor was obtained from a woman in her 30s with Graves' hyperthyroidism. This CDR3 reads CASSFGGRSNEKLFF. CDR3 nucleotide sequence: TGTGCCAGCAGTTTTGGGGGGAGGAGTAATGAAAAACTGTTTTTT.